The 10 T cell receptor beta chains below come from one sample, sequenced in a study of control samples from healthy donors and cancer patients. Assay: immunoSEQ multiplex PCR; the TCRdb copy retains only in-frame clones and omits some. The table lists around 150,000 clones, approximately 91% of them singletons, with 4.9% in the top ten. The sequencing input was blood. These receptors were obtained from a man aged 25 to 40 in good health.

The chain is built from TRBV5-5 and TRBJ2-7, with TRBD2 matching over 12 bases. Germline V gives CDR1 SGHKS, CDR2 YYEKEE (reference sequence). The CDR3 runs to 14 residues. With V trimmed by 4 bases and J by 2 bases, 1 base remained unmatched. The CDR3 sequence is CASSRLAGAYEQYF. The CDR3 DNA follows: TGTGCCAGCAGCCGACTAGCGGGGGCCTACGAGCAGTACTTC.

V gene TRBV7-9 combines with J gene TRBJ2-1; 8 bases map to TRBD2. V lost 4 bases, J lost 1 base, and 6 bases stayed unmatched. The germline V gene has CDR1 SEHNR and CDR2 FQNEAQ (reference sequence). CDR3 length equals 16 residues. CDR3 nucleotide sequence: TGTGCCAGCAGCTCTGGCGGGGGGCCATCCTACAATGAGCAGTTCTTC. Protein sequence: CASSSGGGPSYNEQFF.

The rearrangement joins TRBV7-8 to TRBJ1-4; TRBD1 might be the D (5 bases). V shed 8 bases and J shed 0 bases, with 28 bases lying between them. Germline loops: CDR1 SGHVS, CDR2 FQNEAQ. The CDR3 totals 20 residues. This chain's CDR3 is CASGGSVLSYVGATNEKLFF. The CDR3 DNA reads as TGTGCCAGCGGGGGTAGCGTGTTGAGTTACGTGGGCGCAACTAATGAAAAACTGTTTTTT.

The CDR3 loop is CASSLDGRGTDTQYF. The DNA of the CDR3 is TGTGCCAGCAGCTTAGATGGTCGCGGCACAGATACGCAGTATTTT. The gene calls are TRBV13 and TRBJ2-3, with D hard to call. V was trimmed by 1 base and J by 1 base, leaving 9 bases between them. Germline CDR1 and CDR2: PRHDT and FYEKMQ (reference sequence). CDR3 length equals 15 residues. Full variable domain (missing parts from reference TRBV13 and TRBJ2-3): AAGVIQSPRHLIKEKRETATLKCYPIPRHDTVYWYQQGPGQDPQFLISFYEKMQSDKGSIPDRFSAQQFSDYHSELNMSSLELGDSALYFCASSLDGRGTDTQYFGPGTRLTVL.

The chain employs TRBV5-1 and TRBJ1-1, with TRBD1 matching 7 bases. Per germline, CDR1 SGHRS and CDR2 YFSETQ. V was pared by 4 bases and J by 12 bases, with 6 bases of the junction left unmatched. The CDR3 length is 11 residues. CDR3 nucleotides: TGCGCCAGCAGCAACGACAGGGCACCTTTCTTT. Its translation is CASSNDRAPFF.

V and J are TRBV6-4 and TRBJ2-1; 8 positions match TRBD2. There are 15 residues in the CDR3. Germline V gene data show CDR1 as MRHNA and CDR2 as SNTAGT. V was clipped by 6 bases and J by 0 bases; unmatched bases: 4. CDR3 amino acids: CASSPGGGSYNEQFF. CDR3 nucleotides: TGTGCCAGCAGCCCCGGGGGGGGCTCCTACAATGAGCAGTTCTTC.

The V and J genes are TRBV3-1 (or the pseudogene TRBV3-2) and TRBJ2-3, with TRBD1 matching 7 bases. CDR3 length equals 16 residues. Germline assignment: CDR1 LGHDT and CDR2 YNNKEL (reference sequence). Losses at the gene ends were 3 bases for V and 6 bases for J; bases not matched to a gene: 12. The CDR3 here is CASSHDRVSLKDTQYF. For the CDR3, the DNA is TGTGCCAGCAGCCACGACAGGGTATCTTTGAAGGATACGCAGTATTTT.

In DNA form, the CDR3 reads TGCAGCGTTGAAGATCACCGGGGCGATGAGCAGTTCTTC. It codes for CSVEDHRGDEQFF. V is TRBV29-1 and J is TRBJ2-1; perhaps D is TRBD1 or TRBD2 (5 bases each). Per germline, CDR1 SQVTM and CDR2 ANQGSEA. Trimming took off 0 bases at V and 8 bases at J, with 11 bases between the two ends. This CDR3 is 13 amino acids long.

The chain combines TRBV4-3 with TRBJ1-1, with 10 bases fitting TRBD1. Trimming removed 6 bases from V and 4 bases from J; junction bases left unmatched: 8. There are 15 residues in the CDR3. Germline CDR1 reads LGHNA; CDR2 reads YSLEER. The CDR3 protein is CASSRQGAIGTEAFF. CDR3 DNA sequence: TGCGCCAGCAGTCGACAGGGGGCAATAGGCACTGAAGCTTTCTTT.

The chain employs TRBV7-3 and TRBJ2-5; D is unresolved. Trimming took off 5 bases at V and 2 bases at J, with 15 bases between the two ends. CDR1 and CDR2 from the germline V gene are SGHTA and FQGTGA. The CDR3 spans 15 residues. The CDR3 sequence is CASSLGLSKQETQYF. The CDR3 DNA is TGTGCCAGCAGCCTAGGTCTGAGTAAACAAGAGACCCAGTACTTC.